This T cell receptor beta chain derives from a study of cytomegalovirus exposure and HLA in healthy donors. The CDR3 runs 15 residues. Germline V CDR1 and CDR2: SNHLY, FYNNEI. V trimming: 7 bases; J trimming: 7 bases; junction bases outside the gene matches: 15. Sequencing was performed with immunoSEQ multiplex PCR; in TCRdb, only in-frame clones are kept and a portion is missing. Of some 64,000 clones listed, 90% to 97% are singletons. The V gene is TRBV2, the J gene TRBJ2-5, with 7 bases matching TRBD2. This TCR came from a woman in her late teens or twenties in good health and CMV-seronegative. Sequenced: PBMCs. The CDR3 sequence is CASTAERGTQATQYF. The CDR3 DNA reads as TGTGCCAGCACCGCGGAGCGGGGCACCCAGGCGACCCAGTACTTC.